The clone carrying this TCR beta chain occurred many times. The antigen is unknown. The V gene's germline CDR1 is SQVTM and CDR2 ANQGSEA. This CDR3 has 17 residues. V was pared by 3 bases and J by 5 bases, with 13 bases of the junction left unmatched. Via MiXCR, TCRdb re-called the 5' RACE reads, giving one row per CDR3 protein. Counted here are hundreds of thousands of distinct CDR3 sequences, more than 9% occurring once; the ten biggest clones make up around 7.2%. The data belong to a study of identical twins. The study's findings and limits: Out-of-frame alpha sequences common to twins were enriched for low generation probability. Donors were not followed over many years; analysis was cross-sectional. Insertion counts were lower in abundant cord blood beta clonotypes, a trend that memory repertoires did not show.

The sample also formed part of further work on yellow fever vaccine responses in identical twins.

The sample comprised CD8+ T cells sorted from blood. This rearrangement joins TRBV29-1 to TRBJ2-5; TRBD1 matches at 12 bases. This TCR derives from a woman aged 18-30 years in good health. The CDR3 here is CSVELRRDRGPEETQYF. The CDR3 DNA is TGCAGCGTTGAGCTCCGGCGGGACAGGGGGCCCGAGGAGACCCAGTACTTC. Full variable domain (remainder filled in from reference TRBV29-1 and TRBJ2-5): SAVISQKPSRDICQRGTSLTIQCQVDSQVTMMFWYRQQPGQSLTLIATANQGSEATYESGFVIDKFPISRPNLTFSTLTVSNMSPEDSSIYLCSVELRRDRGPEETQYFGPGTRLLVL.